The following is a T cell receptor (beta chain) sequence with its context. Its specificity is unknown. Germline loops: CDR1 SGHNT, CDR2 YYREEE (reference sequence). The CDR3 loop spans 14 amino acids. J was trimmed by 5 bases and V by 3 bases; bases with no gene match: 3. The entry originates in a study of shared clonotypes between healthy human individuals. Study summary: Per donor, CD8 memory used one plate, CD8 naive used two, CD4 memory used three and CD4 naive used three. General observations from the study: An anticipated effect of sequencing depth on clonotype sharing among donors was recognized.

The repertoire was sequenced with immunoSEQ multiplex PCR; TCRdb's copy has only in-frame clones and lacks some. The sample lists 2 million to 2.5 million clones; 90% to 97% were seen once. Sequencing was done on a sample of naive CD4+ T cells sorted from blood. Subset denoted: CD45RA+ positively selected. The chain joins TRBV5-4 to TRBJ1-1, with 11 bases identical to TRBD1. This receptor was obtained from a man aged 18 to 29 in good health. This CDR3 reads CASSWTGGDTEAFF. The CDR3 DNA reads as TGTGCCAGCAGCTGGACAGGGGGCGATACTGAAGCTTTCTTT. The full variable domain, with the rest looked up from reference TRBV5-4 and TRBJ1-1, is ETGVTQSPTHLIKTRGQQVTLRCSSQSGHNTVSWYQQALGQGPQFIFQYYREEENGRGNFPPRFSGLQFPNYSSELNVNALELDDSALYLCASSWTGGDTEAFFGQGTRLTVV.